This T cell receptor (beta chain) is drawn from a study of cytomegalovirus exposure and HLA in healthy donors. Healthy bone marrow donors supplied every sample. The PCR made use of 60 Vbeta and 13 Jbeta primers. Some clones are missing from TCRdb's copy, which holds only in-frame ones; the method was immunoSEQ multiplex PCR. The top ten hold 9.5% to 13% of the sample, which has tens of thousands of clones, about two thirds seen once. Findings of the study overall: Rarity characterized most TCR sequences, yet some public TCRs appeared in many donors.

In the case of this clone: Antigen specificity is unknown.

Germline V gene sequence: CDR1 MNHEY, CDR2 SVGAGI. V lost 0 bases to trimming and J lost 2 bases, with 5 bases between them. The CDR3 is made up of 14 amino acids. This receptor was obtained from a woman aged 40-49 years in good health and CMV-seropositive. Sequenced: PBMCs. This chain links TRBV6-5 with TRBJ2-1; D is ambiguous. The CDR3 here is CASSYSPTYNEQFF. The CDR3 nucleotides are TGTGCCAGCAGTTACTCCCCCACCTACAATGAGCAGTTCTTC.